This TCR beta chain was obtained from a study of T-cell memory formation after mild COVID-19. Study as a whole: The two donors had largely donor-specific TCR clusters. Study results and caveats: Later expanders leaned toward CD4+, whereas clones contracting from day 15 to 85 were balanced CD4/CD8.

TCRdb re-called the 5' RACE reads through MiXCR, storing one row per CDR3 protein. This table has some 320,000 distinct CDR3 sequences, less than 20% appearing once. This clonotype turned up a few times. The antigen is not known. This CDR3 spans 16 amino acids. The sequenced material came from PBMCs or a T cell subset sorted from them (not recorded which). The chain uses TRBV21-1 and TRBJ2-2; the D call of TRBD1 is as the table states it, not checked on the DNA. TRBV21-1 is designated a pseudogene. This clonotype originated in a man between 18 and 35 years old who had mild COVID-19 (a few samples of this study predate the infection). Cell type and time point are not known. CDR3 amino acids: CASSSWTGGRTGELFF. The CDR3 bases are TGTGCCAGCAGCTCCTGGACAGGGGGTCGAACCGGGGAGCTGTTTTTT.